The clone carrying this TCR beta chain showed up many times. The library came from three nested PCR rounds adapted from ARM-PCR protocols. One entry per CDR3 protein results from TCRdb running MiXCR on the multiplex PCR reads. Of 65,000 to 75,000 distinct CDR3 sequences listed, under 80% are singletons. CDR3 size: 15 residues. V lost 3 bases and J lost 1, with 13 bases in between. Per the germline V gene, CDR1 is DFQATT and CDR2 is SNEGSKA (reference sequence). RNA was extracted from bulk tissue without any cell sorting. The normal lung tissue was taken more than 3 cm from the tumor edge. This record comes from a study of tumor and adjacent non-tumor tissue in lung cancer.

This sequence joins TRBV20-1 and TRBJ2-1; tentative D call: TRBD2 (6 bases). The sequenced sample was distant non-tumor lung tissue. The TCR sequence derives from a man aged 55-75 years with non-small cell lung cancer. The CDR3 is CSARDGTSSYNEQFF. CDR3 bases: TGCAGTGCTAGGGACGGGACTTCGTCCTACAATGAGCAGTTCTTC.